The clone carrying this TCR beta chain is deemed large (0.1 to 1%). Its antigen is as yet unknown. This CDR3 is built from 17 residues. V lost 4 bases and J 1 base, leaving 17 bases between the germline ends. The QIAseq Immune Repertoire TCR panel built the libraries from roughly 15 ng of total RNA. From the reads, TCRdb called clonotypes with MiXCR, one entry per CDR3 protein. The data show some 930 distinct CDR3 sequences, 4.5% seen once. Four subsets defined by PD-1 and/or TIGIT were sorted from live CD3+CD8+TCRalphabeta+ cells. This entry is derived from a study of circulating CD8 cells and anti-PD-1 response in melanoma. Overall study: About 50% of the 13 melanoma patients received first-line anti-PD-1 therapy. Response groups: complete/partial responders versus stable/progressive non-responders. Study-level results: Only baseline and M1 samples entered the published repertoire comparisons. Tumor reactivity was tested by peptide assays on expanded sorted subsets.

Source: CD8+ T cells from PBMCs, taken at baseline or after one month of anti-PD-1 therapy (not recorded which). This chain links TRBV12-3 or TRBV12-4 with TRBJ1-3; D ambiguous. This clonotype was sampled from a human donor with melanoma. CDR3 loop: CASSWPVPGTSGNTIYF. The CDR3 DNA reads as TGTGCCAGCAGTTGGCCCGTACCGGGTACATCTGGAAACACCATATATTTT.